These 20 T cell receptor beta chains share one sample of origin, sequenced in a study of tissue T cells after allogeneic stem cell transplantation. Profiled with immunoSEQ multiplex PCR; TCRdb holds only in-frame clones, not every one. Of fewer than 30,000 clones listed, about 70% are singletons. Specimen: tissue from the ileum, collected at autopsy. These receptors were collected from an older female donor with lung cancer.

The CDR3 DNA is TGTGCCAGCAGTTGGGACAGGGCAGAGACCCAGTACTTC. This translates into CASSWDRAETQYF. V is TRBV11-2 and J is TRBJ2-5, with 9 bases identical to TRBD1. Germline V lookup: CDR1 SGHAT, CDR2 FQNNGV. CDR3 length equals 13 residues. The ends lost 6 bases at V and 4 bases at J; junction bases unmatched: 3.

The table lists this clone with a count of one. The CDR3 is CASSDLISSGANVLTF. In DNA form, the CDR3 reads TGTGCCAGCAGTGACCTGATTTCCTCTGGGGCCAACGTCCTGACTTTC. This rearrangement joins TRBV6-1 to TRBJ2-6; no clear D gene. Trimming removed 3 bases from V and 0 bases from J, with 9 bases in between. The length of the CDR3 is 16 residues. The germline gives CDR1 MNHNS, CDR2 SASEGT.

V is TRBV5-8 and J is TRBJ2-1, with TRBD2 identical over 9 bases. The CDR3 has 15 amino acids. The ends lost 2 bases at V and 6 bases at J; junction bases unmatched: 6. Per germline, CDR1 SGHTS and CDR2 YDEGEE. The DNA of the CDR3 is TGTGCCAGCAGCTTCTGGCGGGGGGGACGCAATGAGCAGTTCTTC. Protein sequence: CASSFWRGGRNEQFF.

The J gene is TRBJ2-7, the V gene TRBV7-6; D might be TRBD1 or TRBD2, each matching 5 bases. Germline lookup yields CDR1 SGHVS and CDR2 FNYEAQ. This CDR3 contains 17 residues. V was trimmed by 4 bases and J by 2 bases, leaving 21 bases between them. CDR3 sequence reads: CASSSNQGETKPYEQYF. CDR3 sequence (DNA): TGTGCCAGCAGCTCCAACCAGGGAGAGACGAAGCCCTACGAGCAGTACTTC.

The chain is built from TRBV5-3 and TRBJ1-2; 7 positions agree with TRBD1. TRBV5-3 is flagged as an ORF with uncertain function. The V gene end was trimmed by 4 bases and the J gene end by 5 bases; junction bases not matched to a gene: 20. The CDR3 spans 18 residues. The CDR3 region has the DNA TGTGCCAGAAGCCCGGACAGGCTGATCTGTGTTCTTCGTTATGGCTACACCTTC. Its translation: CARSPDRLICVLRYGYTF.

A remark on this clone: As the CDR3 is not closed by the conserved phenylalanine or tryptophan, this likely results from a read error. J is TRBJ1-6 and V is TRBV2, with TRBD1 identical over 7 bases. The V gene end was trimmed by 6 bases and the J gene end by 9 bases; junction bases not matched to a gene: 8. Germline CDR1 is SNHLY and CDR2 is FYNNEI. The CDR3 extends over 14 amino acids. CDR3 DNA sequence: TGTGCCAGCAGAAGACAGGGATCGGGTTCACCCCTCCACCTT. The encoded protein is CASRRQGSGSPLHL.

The chain has TRBV2 and TRBJ2-2; possibly TRBD1 for D (6 bases). V lost 4 bases to trimming and J lost 7 bases, with 13 bases between them. The germline V gene has CDR1 SNHLY and CDR2 FYNNEI. The CDR3 is 14 amino acids. This CDR3 reads CASSVSGTSGELFF. The CDR3 DNA is TGTGCCAGCAGTGTGTCAGGGACAAGCGGGGAGCTGTTTTTT.

The chain carries TRBV27 and TRBJ2-7, with 10 nucleotides matching TRBD1. CDR1 and CDR2 from the germline V gene are MNHEY and SMNVEV (reference sequence). With 5 bases clipped from V and 4 bases from J, the junction kept 11 bases outside the gene matches. This CDR3 region has 16 residues. The CDR3 DNA sequence: TGTGCCAGCAGTCGATTCGCTGGGACAGGGGCTTACGAGCAGTACTTC. This encodes CASSRFAGTGAYEQYF.

V and J are TRBV2 and TRBJ1-2; the D is unclear. CDR3 size: 14 residues. Per germline, CDR1 SNHLY and CDR2 FYNNEI. Trimming stripped 3 bases from V and 0 bases from J, with 8 bases between. DNA for the CDR3: TGTGCCAGCAGTGACCGGAGGGCTAACTATGGCTACACCTTC. Translating gives CASSDRRANYGYTF.

V and J are TRBV18 and TRBJ1-2, with D tentatively TRBD1 (5 bases). The germline gives CDR1 KGHSH, CDR2 LQKENI. Trimming cost V 3 bases and J 0 bases, with 11 bases left between them. The CDR3 contains 15 residues. CDR3 DNA: TGTGCCAGCTCACCGGGACGCCAGCCTAACTATGGCTACACCTTC. Its protein product is CASSPGRQPNYGYTF.

The chain has TRBV21-1 and TRBJ1-2; TRBD1 is taken as the D call from the table, unchecked against the DNA. TRBV21-1 is marked as a pseudogene. The CDR3 sequence is 15 residues long. The CDR3 loop is CASSKVGQPNYGYTF. As DNA, the CDR3 is TGTGCCAGCAGCAAAGTCGGACAGCCTAACTATGGCTACACCTTC.

The V call is TRBV18, the J call TRBJ2-5; D may match TRBD1 or TRBD2 (6 bases each). Per germline, CDR1 KGHSH and CDR2 LQKENI. V was pared by 3 bases and J by 1 base, with 12 bases between. The CDR3 consists of 15 residues. The CDR3 bases are TGTGCCAGCTCACCTGAGGGGGGCCCCCAAGAGACCCAGTACTTC. Protein product: CASSPEGGPQETQYF.

The rearrangement uses TRBV29-1 and TRBJ2-1; 8 bases match TRBD2. The CDR3 totals 16 residues. J was trimmed by 1 base and V by 7 bases; bases with no gene match: 12. CDR1 SQVTM and CDR2 ANQGSEA come from the germline V gene. In DNA, the CDR3 is TGCAGCGCCCGAGCCCCCCTAGCGGGTTCCTACAATGAGCAGTTCTTC. Its translation: CSARAPLAGSYNEQFF.

The chain links TRBV30 to TRBJ2-1; no firm D call. Between the trimmed V and J ends, which lost 3 bases and 0 bases, there was a span of 9 bases. The CDR3 is made up of 14 amino acids. CDR1 and CDR2 from the germline V gene are GTSNPN and SVGIG (reference sequence). The CDR3 DNA follows: TGTGCCTGGAGGGGAACCAGCTCCTACAATGAGCAGTTCTTC. Translated, it gives CAWRGTSSYNEQFF.

The chain recombines TRBV7-9 with TRBJ2-3, with 12 bases identical to TRBD1. From germline, CDR1 is SEHNR and CDR2 FQNEAQ (reference sequence). Unmatched junction bases numbered 9, after V lost 7 bases and J lost 4 bases. The CDR3 runs 16 residues. CDR3 sequence (DNA): TGTGCCAGCACCCCGGGACAGGGGGCTTCTTCAGATACGCAGTATTTT. This gives the protein CASTPGQGASSDTQYF.

The chain employs TRBV7-2 and TRBJ2-7; the D is unclear. V was pared by 3 bases and J by 1 base, with 7 bases between. Germline V gene sequence: CDR1 SGHTA, CDR2 FQGNSA. CDR3 length: 13 residues. The CDR3 loop reads CASSFSTSYEQYF. The CDR3 DNA sequence: TGTGCCAGCAGCTTCTCCACGTCCTACGAGCAGTACTTC.

The rearrangement joins TRBV7-2 to TRBJ1-2; D remains ambiguous. Between the trimmed V and J ends, which lost 3 bases and 2 bases, there was a span of 13 bases. The CDR3 totals 15 residues. The germline V gene has CDR1 SGHTA and CDR2 FQGNSA. CDR3: CASSLSGNLNYGYTF. CDR3 DNA: TGTGCCAGCAGCTTGTCGGGCAATCTGAACTATGGCTACACCTTC.

The chain carries TRBV18 and TRBJ1-1, with D perhaps matching TRBD1 (5 bases). The CDR3 is 14 amino acids. V was trimmed by 4 bases and J by 1 base, leaving 10 bases between them. CDR1 is KGHSH and CDR2 is LQKENI in the germline V gene. The CDR3 bases are TGTGCCAGCTCACTCGGGACCGGGAACACTGAAGCTTTCTTT. This translates into CASSLGTGNTEAFF.

The chain uses TRBV5-4 and TRBJ2-3, with 15 bases matching TRBD2. V shed 4 bases, J shed 4 bases, and the junction held 10 bases outside the gene matches. The germline V gene has CDR1 SGHNT and CDR2 YYREEE (reference sequence). The CDR3 covers 18 residues. CDR3 sequence: CASSIGLAGGRMADTQYF. DNA for the CDR3: TGTGCCAGCAGCATCGGACTAGCGGGGGGGCGGATGGCAGATACGCAGTATTTT.

The chain combines TRBV11-2 with TRBJ2-1; D is unresolved. CDR3 length: 15 amino acids. Germline V CDR1 and CDR2: SGHAT, FQNNGV. Trimming removed 3 bases at V and 0 bases at J, with 9 bases between. The chain's CDR3 is CASSFSRISYNEQFF. The CDR3 nucleotides read TGTGCCAGCAGCTTTTCCAGGATCTCCTACAATGAGCAGTTCTTC. The whole variable domain, remainder taken from reference TRBV11-2 and TRBJ2-1, is EAGVAQSPRYKIIEKRQSVAFWCNPISGHATLYWYQQILGQGPKLLIQFQNNGVVDDSQLPKDRFSAERLKGVDSTLKIQPAKLEDSAVYLCASSFSRISYNEQFFGPGTRLTVL.